The 32 T cell receptor beta chains in this list originate from one sample, sequenced in a study of cytomegalovirus exposure and HLA in healthy donors. The PCR made use of 60 Vbeta and 13 Jbeta primers. Libraries were prepared by immunoSEQ multiplex PCR; TCRdb keeps only in-frame clonotypes and omits some of them. The sample carries around 130,000 clones, roughly three quarters recorded once. The sample consisted of PBMCs. Receptors originate from a woman aged 40 to 55 in good health and CMV-seronegative.

This clone was picked up a small number of times. The CDR3: CASSEGTGGVNEQFF. As DNA, the CDR3 is TGTGCCAGCAGTGAGGGGACAGGGGGAGTCAATGAGCAGTTCTTC. The chain employs TRBV6-6 and TRBJ2-1, with 11 bases matching TRBD1. The junction had 6 bases not matched to a gene; V was cut back by 5 bases and J by 6 bases. From germline, CDR1 is MNHNY and CDR2 SVGAGI (reference sequence). This CDR3 region has 15 residues.

The gene calls are TRBV6-1 and TRBJ1-1; TRBD1 is a possible D gene (6 bases). V dropped 2 bases and J dropped 4 bases, with 11 bases sitting between them. This CDR3 comprises 14 residues. Germline V gives CDR1 MNHNS, CDR2 SASEGT. In DNA, the CDR3 is TGTGCCAGCAGTGAACAGGGGAGAGGCACTGAAGCTTTCTTT. This encodes CASSEQGRGTEAFF.

The rearrangement joins TRBV19 to TRBJ2-7; TRBD1 agrees at 10 bases. CDR1 and CDR2 (germline): LNHDA, SQIVND (reference sequence). Losses at the gene ends were 2 bases for V and 5 bases for J; bases not matched to a gene: 3. The length of the CDR3 is 14 residues. The CDR3 DNA is TGTGCCAGTAGTATACAGACAGGGGGCCACGAGCAGTACTTC. Translated: CASSIQTGGHEQYF.

Details on this clone: The sample carries other DNA sequences with the same CDR3. This chain uses TRBV7-8 with TRBJ2-7; 8 positions match TRBD1. The junction had 7 bases not matched to a gene; V was cut back by 0 bases and J by 0 bases. Per germline, CDR1 SGHVS and CDR2 FQNEAQ. The CDR3 consists of 17 residues. This CDR3 is CASSLALTGAASYEQYF. Here the CDR3 DNA reads TGTGCCAGCAGCTTAGCTCTGACAGGGGCGGCCTCCTACGAGCAGTACTTC.

This clone was counted a single time. V is TRBV5-1 and J is TRBJ2-7, with D hard to call. Germline CDR1 SGHRS, CDR2 YFSETQ. The CDR3 spans 13 residues. V lost 5 bases to trimming and J lost 0 bases, with 9 bases between them. CDR3: CASRTLPSYEQYF. The CDR3 nucleotides read TGCGCCAGCAGGACTTTGCCCTCCTACGAGCAGTACTTC.

J is TRBJ2-7 and V is TRBV6-5; TRBD2 matches 12 bases. V dropped 8 bases and J dropped 6; count of bases not matched to a gene: 11. The CDR3 extends over 15 amino acids. The germline V gene has CDR1 MNHEY and CDR2 SVGAGI. CDR3 loop: CASHSPSGGASEQYF. Written as DNA, the CDR3 is TGTGCCAGCCACTCTCCTAGCGGGGGGGCCTCCGAGCAGTACTTC.

About this clone itself: The same CDR3 arises from other DNA sequences in this sample as well. The chain is built from TRBV5-1 and TRBJ2-1; 7 positions agree with TRBD1. This CDR3 is built from 14 residues. Germline CDR1 and CDR2: SGHRS and YFSETQ. The junction had 2 bases not matched to a gene; V was cut back by 0 bases and J by 5 bases. CDR3: CASSLGTGNNEQFF. CDR3 sequence (DNA): TGCGCCAGCAGCTTGGGGACAGGTAACAATGAGCAGTTCTTC.

The rearrangement joins TRBV7-9 to TRBJ1-3; D unresolved. V was clipped by 5 bases and J by 0 bases, with 14 bases between them. In germline, CDR1 is SEHNR, CDR2 FQNEAQ (reference sequence). The CDR3 covers 16 residues. CDR3: CASSPLMRDSGNTIYF. The CDR3 region has the DNA TGTGCCAGCAGCCCTCTGATGAGGGACTCTGGAAACACCATATATTTT. Drawing the rest from reference TRBV7-9 and TRBJ1-3, the complete variable domain is DTGVSQNPRHKITKRGQNVTFRCDPISEHNRLYWYRQTLGQGPEFLTYFQNEAQLEKSRLLSDRFSAERPKGSFSTLEIQRTEQGDSAMYLCASSPLMRDSGNTIYFGEGSWLTVV.

On this clone: Other nucleotide sequences in the sample specify the same CDR3. The chain joins TRBV5-1 to TRBJ2-1; TRBD2 aligns across 10 bases. The CDR3 is 14 residues long. Germline assignment: CDR1 SGHRS and CDR2 YFSETQ. The V segment lost 7 bases and the J segment 0 bases; nucleotides outside the gene matches: 1. The CDR3 region is CASSSGSSYNEQFF. The CDR3 nucleotides read TGCGCCAGCTCTAGCGGGAGCTCCTACAATGAGCAGTTCTTC.

This clone came up once. This chain joins TRBV28 and TRBJ2-6; 13 bases map to TRBD2. The CDR3 consists of 18 residues. The V gene's germline CDR1 is MDHEN and CDR2 SYDVKM. The J segment lost 4 bases and the V segment lost 2 bases, leaving 5 bases of the junction unmatched. This chain's CDR3 is CASSLELAGGPGANVLTF. The CDR3 coding sequence is TGTGCCAGCAGTTTAGAACTAGCGGGAGGGCCAGGGGCCAACGTCCTGACTTTC.

This clone is a singleton in its sample. A junction boundary mismatches the germline segment, possibly from a read error. Distinct nucleotide sequences in the sample also encode this CDR3. The chain combines TRBV5-6 with TRBJ2-3; weak D call: TRBD1 (6 bases). This CDR3 region has 15 residues. The germline gives CDR1 SGHDT, CDR2 YYEEEE. The CDR3 region has the DNA TGCGCCAGCAGCTTGGCAGGGGACAGCACAGATACGCAGTATTTT. Protein: CASSLAGDSTDTQYF.

This sequence joins TRBV14 and TRBJ2-5, with unresolved D. Trimming removed 0 bases at V and 1 base at J, with 24 bases between. Germline CDR1 reads SGHDN; CDR2 reads FVKESK. The CDR3 totals 20 residues. As DNA, the CDR3 is TGTGCCAGCAGCCAAGATCACCCTCGAGATCACGTACTACTCCAAGAGACCCAGTACTTC. It is translated as CASSQDHPRDHVLLQETQYF.

This clone was detected only once. This chain connects TRBV2 to TRBJ1-6, with D possibly being TRBD1 (6 bases). Germline V gene data show CDR1 as SNHLY and CDR2 as FYNNEI. Trimming removed 1 base from V and 6 bases from J, with 13 bases in between. This CDR3 region has 16 residues. DNA of the CDR3: TGTGCCAGCAGTGAAGGGCCGGGACATTTTAATTCACCCCTCCACTTT. This sequence encodes CASSEGPGHFNSPLHF.

This chain connects TRBV11-2 to TRBJ2-2; D perhaps matches TRBD1 (6 bases). V gave up 5 bases and J gave up 6 bases, with 19 bases separating them. The CDR3 runs to 16 residues. Germline values: CDR1 SGHAT, CDR2 FQNNGV. CDR3 nucleotides: TGTGCCAGCAGCCAACCCCCGCAGGGGTACTCCGGGGAGCTGTTTTTT. Its translation is CASSQPPQGYSGELFF.

This chain links TRBV7-2 with TRBJ1-2; D not certain. V was shortened by 7 bases and J by 2 bases, with 14 bases between the two germline ends. The CDR3 is 14 amino acids. In germline, CDR1 is SGHTA, CDR2 FQGNSA. In nucleotides, the CDR3 is TGTGCCAGCACCCGAGAGGCGGGGAACTATGGCTACACCTTC. Translated: CASTREAGNYGYTF.

The J gene is TRBJ2-7, the V gene TRBV18, with 7 bases matching TRBD1. CDR1 is KGHSH, CDR2 LQKENI, per germline. V was clipped by 3 bases and J by 6 bases; unmatched bases: 5. CDR3 length: 13 amino acids. The CDR3, as DNA: TGTGCCAGCTCACCTGGACAGGACTCCGAGCAGTACTTC. Translated: CASSPGQDSEQYF.

The V gene is TRBV7-2, the J gene TRBJ1-1; perhaps TRBD1 as D (5 bases). V was clipped by 5 bases and J by 10 bases, with 14 bases between them. There are 12 residues in the CDR3. CDR1 and CDR2 from the germline V gene are SGHTA and FQGNSA. The CDR3 is CASSQPGLGAFF. The CDR3 DNA follows: TGTGCCAGCAGCCAACCGGGACTCGGAGCTTTCTTT.

This clone was counted between two and nine times. This chain connects TRBV9 to TRBJ2-1; unclear D gene. V lost 0 bases to trimming and J lost 8 bases, with 15 bases between them. Germline V gives CDR1 SGDLS, CDR2 YYNGEE. CDR3 size: 15 residues. This CDR3 is CASSVGLERIHEQFF. CDR3 bases: TGTGCCAGCAGCGTAGGACTCGAAAGGATCCATGAGCAGTTCTTC.

The DNA of the CDR3 is TGTGCCAGCAGTTTCCGTGGACTAGCGGGAGCCACAGATACGCAGTATTTT. Its protein product is CASSFRGLAGATDTQYF. The chain recombines TRBV27 with TRBJ2-3, with TRBD2 matching 13 bases. The V and J ends lost 3 bases and 2 bases, in that order; junction bases with no gene match: 5. There are 17 residues in the CDR3. CDR1 is MNHEY and CDR2 is SMNVEV in the germline V gene (reference sequence).

The chain employs TRBV2 and TRBJ2-3, with 7 bases identical to TRBD2. With 6 bases clipped from V and 3 bases from J, the junction kept 12 bases outside the gene matches. Germline V gives CDR1 SNHLY, CDR2 FYNNEI. The CDR3 length is 16 residues. The CDR3 nucleotides are TGTGCCAGCAGGGGACTACCAAACCTGGGGACAGATACGCAGTATTTT. Its translation: CASRGLPNLGTDTQYF.

The V and J genes are TRBV7-9 and TRBJ1-5; D may be TRBD1 (5 bases). Germline loops: CDR1 SEHNR, CDR2 FQNEAQ (reference sequence). The CDR3 length is 15 residues. The germline V and J ends were trimmed by 1 base and 5 bases, with 12 bases remaining between them. DNA for the CDR3: TGTGCCAGCAGCTTAGGTCCCAGGGCGGATCAGCCCCAGCATTTT. This codes for CASSLGPRADQPQHF.

The chain has TRBV6-5 and TRBJ1-2; 8 nucleotides align to TRBD1. This CDR3 is built from 13 residues. V shed 6 bases, J shed 8 bases, and the junction held 8 bases outside the gene matches. CDR1 is MNHEY, CDR2 SVGAGI, per germline. Written as DNA, the CDR3 is TGTGCCAGCAGCCCTGGACAGGGAAGGGGCTACACCTTC. This codes for CASSPGQGRGYTF.

The CDR3 loop reads CATSRSLQGGTDTQYF. The CDR3 nucleotides read TGTGCCACCAGCAGAAGCTTACAGGGAGGCACAGATACGCAGTATTTT. This chain joins TRBV15 and TRBJ2-3; D may be TRBD1 (6 bases). This CDR3 comprises 16 residues. Germline V gene data show CDR1 as LNHNV and CDR2 as YYDKDF (reference sequence). Trimming pared 2 bases from V and 1 base from J, leaving 13 bases between.

The CDR3 coding sequence is TGTGCCAGCAGTAGGTCCCCCGGGACAGGGCCTTACGAGCAGTACTTC. Protein product: CASSRSPGTGPYEQYF. The rearrangement joins TRBV28 to TRBJ2-7; 9 bases match TRBD1. CDR3 length: 16 amino acids. Germline values: CDR1 MDHEN, CDR2 SYDVKM. Trimming cost V 5 bases and J 4 bases; bases outside gene matches: 12.

The chain employs TRBV4-2 and TRBJ2-5, with 7 bases fitting TRBD2. Trimming took 1 base from V and 5 from J; bases not matched to a gene: 7. This CDR3 region has 15 residues. Germline-derived CDR1 and CDR2 are LGHNA and YNFKEQ. The CDR3 DNA is TGTGCCAGCAGCCAAGGGACGGGGGGAGGGGAGACCCAGTACTTC. Amino acids: CASSQGTGGGETQYF.

This clone appeared a few times. The V gene is TRBV11-2, the J gene TRBJ2-7; tentative D call: TRBD2 (6 bases). The V end was cut by 3 bases, the J end by 3 bases, with 15 bases between. The CDR3 consists of 15 residues. Germline lookup yields CDR1 SGHAT and CDR2 FQNNGV. The CDR3 sequence: CASSLEGSGVYEQYF. In DNA form, the CDR3 reads TGTGCCAGCAGCTTGGAAGGATCGGGGGTCTACGAGCAGTACTTC.

The genes are TRBV27 and TRBJ1-5; 7 positions match TRBD1. The CDR3 extends over 15 amino acids. V lost 7 bases to trimming and J lost 4 bases; unmatched junction nucleotides: 10. Germline CDR1 and CDR2: MNHEY and SMNVEV (reference sequence). The CDR3 DNA is TGTGCCAGCAACGACGCTCCAGGGGGAAATCAGCCCCAGCATTTT. It translates to CASNDAPGGNQPQHF.

This chain uses TRBV9 with TRBJ2-1, with 7 positions matching TRBD2. This CDR3 has 15 residues. Per the germline V gene, CDR1 is SGDLS and CDR2 is YYNGEE. Trimming took 4 bases from V and 11 from J; bases not matched to a gene: 15. The CDR3 reads CASSPLVEAGTQQFF. In nucleotides, the CDR3 is TGTGCCAGCAGCCCATTGGTCGAAGCGGGGACTCAGCAGTTCTTC.

V gene TRBV7-9 combines with J gene TRBJ2-7; possible D gene TRBD2, 5 bases. Per germline, CDR1 SEHNR and CDR2 FQNEAQ (reference sequence). V dropped 8 bases and J dropped 3 bases, with 14 bases sitting between them. The CDR3 length is 13 residues. CDR3 DNA: TGTGCCAGCGGAGGCGTCCCTCTCTACGAGCAGTACTTC. Protein sequence: CASGGVPLYEQYF.

V gene TRBV30 combines with J gene TRBJ1-5; D uncertain. Per the germline V gene, CDR1 is GTSNPN and CDR2 is SVGIG (reference sequence). The germline V and J ends were trimmed by 2 bases and 7 bases, with 12 bases remaining between them. This CDR3 contains 13 residues. The CDR3 region is CAWSSRYVQPQHF. CDR3 bases: TGTGCCTGGAGTTCTAGGTACGTCCAGCCCCAGCATTTT.

The rearrangement joins TRBV4-1 to TRBJ2-2, with 7 bases lining up with TRBD2. J was trimmed by 0 bases and V by 5 bases; bases with no gene match: 12. The CDR3 has 18 amino acids. Germline CDR1 MGHRA, CDR2 YSYEKL. This CDR3 is CASSYGIISGPNTGELFF. CDR3 coding DNA: TGCGCCAGCAGCTATGGAATCATTAGCGGGCCGAACACCGGGGAGCTGTTTTTT.

This sequence joins TRBV5-5 and TRBJ1-5, with D maybe TRBD1 (5 bases). The CDR3 totals 15 residues. Germline V lookup: CDR1 SGHKS, CDR2 YYEKEE (reference sequence). V lost 2 bases and J 4 bases, leaving 13 bases between the germline ends. The CDR3 nucleotides are TGTGCCAGCAGCTTTATGTCAGGGTGGAATCAGCCCCAGCATTTT. As protein: CASSFMSGWNQPQHF.